A selection of T cell receptor beta chains follows, all from one sample in a study of blood T cells in healthy people across ages. TCRdb reanalysed the 5' RACE reads using MiXCR and keeps one entry per CDR3 protein. The table records 650,000 to 1,000,000 distinct CDR3 sequences, about 37% of them present only once. The sequencing sample was made of blood. The receptors here all came from a man in his late teens or twenties in good health. The CDR3 runs from the conserved cysteine through the conserved F or W. D genes are given only for firm matches. Size is stated for part of the rows, as once, few or many counts, or as a class when the clone is expanded.

v_call	clone_size	j_call	d_call	cdr3_nt	cdr3_aa
TRBV11-2	-	TRBJ1-5	-	TGTGCCAGCAGCCGCCTAAAGCGATATAGCAATCAGCCCCAGCATTTT	CASSRLKRYSNQPQHF
TRBV5-4	-	TRBJ2-2	-	TGTGCCAGCAGCTTGACCGCAGGGACAACACATCTGGGGCTGTTTTTT	CASSLTAGTTHLGLFF
TRBV29-1	many	TRBJ2-5	-	TGCAGCAAAACGTACCAAGAGACCCAGTACTTC	CSKTYQETQYF
TRBV29-1	once	TRBJ2-1	TRBD2	TGCAGCGCCAGACTAGCGGGAGGCCCAAGCAATGAGCAGTTCTTC	CSARLAGGPSNEQFF
TRBV25-1	-	TRBJ1-2	-	TGTGCCAGCAGGGAGGAGAGGGTCGACGGCTACACCTTC	CASREERVDGYTF
TRBV20-1	-	TRBJ1-1	-	TGCAGTGCTACCCCAAGACAGGTAACAGTTTTTGGCACTGAAGCTTTCTTT	CSATPRQVTVFGTEAFF
TRBV7-2	few	TRBJ2-5	-	TGTGCCAGCAGCTTGTCAGTAGAAGAGACCCAGTACTTC	CASSLSVEETQYF
TRBV7-9	few	TRBJ2-5	TRBD1	TGTGCCAGCAGCTTTGGGACAGGGGACCAGCGGACCCAGTACTTC	CASSFGTGDQRTQYF
TRBV6-1	-	TRBJ2-1	-	TGTGCCAGCAGTGAAAACCCCAAGGCGAATGGGCAGTTCTTC	CASSENPKANGQFF
TRBV20-1	once	TRBJ2-3	TRBD2	TGCAGTGCTAGTGACACTTTAACTAGCGGGGTGGCCGATACGCAGTATTTT	CSASDTLTSGVADTQYF
TRBV4-3	few	TRBJ2-3	-	TGCGCCAGCAGCCAAGATCCGGCTAGCACTGGTCCTAATACGCAGTATTTT	CASSQDPASTGPNTQYF
TRBV7-2	many	TRBJ2-3	-	TGTGCCAGCGCGCGAGGGGGTAGTCAGGCAGATACGCAGTATTTT	CASARGGSQADTQYF
TRBV4-3	-	TRBJ2-1	-	TGCGCCAGCAGCCGGGATTTTGTTGCGAACAAAAAAGAGACCCAGTTCTTC	CASSRDFVANKKETQFF
TRBV14	-	TRBJ1-4	-	TGTGCCAGCAGCCAAGGATGGGGTAGGGGTGAAAAACTGTTTTTT	CASSQGWGRGEKLFF
TRBV20-1	many	TRBJ2-3	-	TGCAGTGCTACCCGACCGGACAGTGCGCAGTATTTT	CSATRPDSAQYF
TRBV20-1	few	TRBJ2-5	TRBD2	TGCAGTGCGGACGAACCAGCGGGGGGGACCCAAGAGACCCAGTACTTC	CSADEPAGGTQETQYF
TRBV20-1	-	TRBJ1-5	-	TGCAGTGCTAGAGATTTTTGGGATGTCAATCAGCCCCAGCATTTT	CSARDFWDVNQPQHF
TRBV7-9	-	TRBJ2-3	-	TGTGCCAGCAGCTCATCCAGGAGACGCACAGATACGCAGTATTTT	CASSSSRRRTDTQYF
TRBV6-5	many	TRBJ1-2	TRBD1	TGTGCCAGCAGCCGAACTAACAGGGGCAACTATGGCTACACCTTC	CASSRTNRGNYGYTF
TRBV12-3/TRBV12-4	-	TRBJ2-7	-	TGTGCCAGCAGTCCCAGGGGTTCGTTCGGCAATGAGCAGTACTTC	CASSPRGSFGNEQYF
TRBV5-1	few	TRBJ2-7	TRBD2	TGCGTGTCCAGCGGGAGCTCCTACAATGAGCAGTACTTC	CVSSGSSYNEQYF
TRBV27	few	TRBJ2-1	-	TGTGCCAGCAGTTTCGGGCAGCGTCCCTACAATGAGCAGTTCTTC	CASSFGQRPYNEQFF
TRBV20-1	few	TRBJ1-2	TRBD1	TGCAGTGCTCGGACAGGGTTTTACTATGGCTACACCTTC	CSARTGFYYGYTF
TRBV2	few	TRBJ2-6	-	TGTGCCAGCACAGCCGCGTACCTTGGGGCCAACGTCCTGACTTTC	CASTAAYLGANVLTF
TRBV7-2	-	TRBJ2-7	-	TGTGCCAGCAGTATAGGGGGATACGAGCAGTACTTC	CASSIGGYEQYF
TRBV7-9	-	TRBJ1-1	-	TGTGCCAGCAGCTTAGCGGGCAGGGCTGCTTTCTTT	CASSLAGRAAFF
TRBV27	once	TRBJ2-7	TRBD1	TGTGCCAGCAGTAACAAGACCGGGACAGGGAACGACGAGCAGTACTTC	CASSNKTGTGNDEQYF
TRBV15	many	TRBJ2-1	-	TGTGCCACCAGCAGAGATCATAGGGGAGCCGGTAATGAGCAGTTCTTC	CATSRDHRGAGNEQFF
TRBV4-1	-	TRBJ2-7	-	TGCGCCAGCAGCCAAGAAGGACGCAACAGCTACGAGCAGTACTTC	CASSQEGRNSYEQYF
TRBV15	once	TRBJ1-1	-	TGTGCCACCAGCGGACCCATCTACACTGAAGCTTTCTTT	CATSGPIYTEAFF
TRBV20-1	many	TRBJ2-5	TRBD2	TGCAGTGCTAGAGATTCCCAAAGCGGGAGCCAAGAGACCCAGTACTTC	CSARDSQSGSQETQYF
TRBV20-1	-	TRBJ2-1	-	TGCAGTGCTGGAGACCTCTCGAGGAGCTCCTACAATGAGCAGTTCTTC	CSAGDLSRSSYNEQFF
TRBV20-1	-	TRBJ1-4	-	TGCAGTGCTAGAGATTTCCAGGGGTCGAATGAAAAACTGTTTTTT	CSARDFQGSNEKLFF
TRBV4-1	-	TRBJ1-5	-	TGCGCCAGCAGCCATACGGATAGCAATCAGCCCCAGCATTTT	CASSHTDSNQPQHF
TRBV10-3	-	TRBJ1-1	-	TGTGCCATCAGTGAGCCCCATGGTAAGGGAGGGAACACTGAAGCTTTCTTT	CAISEPHGKGGNTEAFF
TRBV21-1	few	TRBJ2-7	-	TGTGCCAGCAGCAAAGGGAACAGGGAGGCCTACGAGCAGTACTTC	CASSKGNREAYEQYF
TRBV20-1	few	TRBJ1-1	-	TGCAGTGCTCCACACCAAACGAACACTGAAGCTTTCTTT	CSAPHQTNTEAFF
TRBV12-3/TRBV12-4	few	TRBJ2-3	-	TGTGCCAGCAGAGGGGACCCCCAGGACTTCAACACAGATACGCAGTATTTT	CASRGDPQDFNTDTQYF
TRBV4-3	few	TRBJ2-1	TRBD2	TGCGCCAGCAGCTACTCCCCATCTAGCCGGGGGGTGCAGTTCTTC	CASSYSPSSRGVQFF
TRBV7-2	few	TRBJ1-5	-	TGTGCCAGCAGCCCCGGGGGGGCCAGCAATCAGCCCCAGCATTTT	CASSPGGASNQPQHF
TRBV12-3/TRBV12-4	few	TRBJ1-1	-	TGTGCCAGCAGTTTCAGGGCAGCCCAAGCTTTCTTT	CASSFRAAQAFF
TRBV19	-	TRBJ2-7	TRBD1	TGTGCCAGTAGTTCAGCAGGGGGCTACAATGAGCAGTACTTC	CASSSAGGYNEQYF
TRBV6-5	few	TRBJ2-3	-	TGTGCCAGCAGTTACAAGATGGCGGGGGCGTCCACAGATACGCAGTATTTT	CASSYKMAGASTDTQYF
TRBV7-6	-	TRBJ2-5	-	TGTGCCAGCAGCTTAATGGCCCGAAGACAAGAGACCCAGTACTTC	CASSLMARRQETQYF
TRBV25-1	-	TRBJ1-6	TRBD1	TGTGCCAGCAGTGAATCCCGACAGGGAAATTCACCCCTCCACTTT	CASSESRQGNSPLHF
TRBV5-5	-	TRBJ2-3	-	TGTGCCAGCAGCTTGGAAGGCAGGGTGGGAGGAACGCAGTATTTT	CASSLEGRVGGTQYF
TRBV9	few	TRBJ2-2	TRBD2	TGTGCCAGCAGCGTAGCGCCGTTGACTAGCGGCACCGGGGAGCTGTTTTTT	CASSVAPLTSGTGELFF
TRBV6-1	few	TRBJ2-1	TRBD2	TGTGCCAGCAGTGGATTGACGGGGGGGCGTAATGAGCAGTTCTTC	CASSGLTGGRNEQFF